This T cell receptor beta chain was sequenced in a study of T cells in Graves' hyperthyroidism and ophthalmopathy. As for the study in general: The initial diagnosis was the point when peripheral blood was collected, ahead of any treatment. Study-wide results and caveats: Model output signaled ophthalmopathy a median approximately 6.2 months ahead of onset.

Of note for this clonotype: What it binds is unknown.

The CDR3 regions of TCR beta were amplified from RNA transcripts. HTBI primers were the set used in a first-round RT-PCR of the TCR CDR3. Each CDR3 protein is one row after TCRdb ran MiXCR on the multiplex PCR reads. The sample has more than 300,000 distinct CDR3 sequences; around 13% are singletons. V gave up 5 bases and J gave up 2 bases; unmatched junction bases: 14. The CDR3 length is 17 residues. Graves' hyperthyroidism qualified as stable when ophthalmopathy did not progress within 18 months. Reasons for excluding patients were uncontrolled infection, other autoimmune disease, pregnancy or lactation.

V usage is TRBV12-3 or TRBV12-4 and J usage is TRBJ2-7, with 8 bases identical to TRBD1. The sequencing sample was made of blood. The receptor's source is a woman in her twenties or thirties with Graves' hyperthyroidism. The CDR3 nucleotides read TGTGCCAGCAGTGCAGATAGACGGACAGGGTTCACCTACGAGCAGTACTTC. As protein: CASSADRRTGFTYEQYF.